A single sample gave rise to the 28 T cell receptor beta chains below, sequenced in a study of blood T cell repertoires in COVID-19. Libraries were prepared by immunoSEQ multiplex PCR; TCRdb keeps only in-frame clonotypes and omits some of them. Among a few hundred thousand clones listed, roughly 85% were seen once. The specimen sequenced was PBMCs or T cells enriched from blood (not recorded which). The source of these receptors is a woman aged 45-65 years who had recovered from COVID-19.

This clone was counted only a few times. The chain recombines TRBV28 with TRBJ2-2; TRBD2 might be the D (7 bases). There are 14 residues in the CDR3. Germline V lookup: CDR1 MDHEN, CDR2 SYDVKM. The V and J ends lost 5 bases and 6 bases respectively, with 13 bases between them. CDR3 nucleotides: TGTGCCAGCAGTCCGGGGGGCAGCGCCGGGGAGCTGTTTTTT. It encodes CASSPGGSAGELFF.

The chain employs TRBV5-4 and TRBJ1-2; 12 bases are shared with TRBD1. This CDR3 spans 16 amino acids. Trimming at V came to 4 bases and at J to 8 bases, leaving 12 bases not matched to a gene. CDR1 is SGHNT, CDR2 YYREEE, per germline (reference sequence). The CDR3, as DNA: TGTGCCAGCAGCGGGGGGACAGGGGGCGCCGGTTCAGGCTACACCTTC. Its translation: CASSGGTGGAGSGYTF.

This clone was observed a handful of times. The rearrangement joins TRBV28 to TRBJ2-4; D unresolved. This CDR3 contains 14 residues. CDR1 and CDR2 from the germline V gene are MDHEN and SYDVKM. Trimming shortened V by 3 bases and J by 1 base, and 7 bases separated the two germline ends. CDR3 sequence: CASSFSQAKNIQYF. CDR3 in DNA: TGTGCCAGCAGTTTCTCCCAGGCCAAAAACATTCAGTACTTC.

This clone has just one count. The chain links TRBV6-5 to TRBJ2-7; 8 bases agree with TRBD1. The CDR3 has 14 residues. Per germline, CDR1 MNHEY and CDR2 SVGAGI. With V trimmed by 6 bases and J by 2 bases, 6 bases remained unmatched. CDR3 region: CASRTGTGAYEQYF. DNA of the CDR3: TGTGCCAGCAGGACCGGGACAGGAGCCTACGAGCAGTACTTC.

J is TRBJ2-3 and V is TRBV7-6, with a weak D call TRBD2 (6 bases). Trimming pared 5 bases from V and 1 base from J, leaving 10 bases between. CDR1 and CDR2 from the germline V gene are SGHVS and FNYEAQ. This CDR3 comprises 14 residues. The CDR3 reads CASSTGLRTDTQYF. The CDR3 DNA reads TGTGCCAGCAGCACGGGACTTCGCACAGATACGCAGTATTTT.

The CDR3, as DNA: TGTGCCAGCAGCCAAGCGACAGTAAGTGTTTTTGGCTACACCTTC. It translates to CASSQATVSVFGYTF. V gene TRBV3-1 (or the pseudogene TRBV3-2) combines with J gene TRBJ1-2; possible D gene TRBD1, 5 bases. V lost 1 base and J 7 bases, leaving 16 bases between the germline ends. The germline V gene has CDR1 LGHDT and CDR2 YNNKEL (reference sequence). This CDR3 contains 15 residues.

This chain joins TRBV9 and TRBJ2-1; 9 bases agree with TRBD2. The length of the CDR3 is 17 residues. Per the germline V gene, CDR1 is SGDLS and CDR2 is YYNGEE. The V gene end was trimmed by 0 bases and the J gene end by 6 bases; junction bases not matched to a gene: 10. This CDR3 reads CASSVDQVAGETNEQFF. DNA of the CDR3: TGTGCCAGCAGCGTAGATCAAGTAGCGGGAGAGACCAATGAGCAGTTCTTC.

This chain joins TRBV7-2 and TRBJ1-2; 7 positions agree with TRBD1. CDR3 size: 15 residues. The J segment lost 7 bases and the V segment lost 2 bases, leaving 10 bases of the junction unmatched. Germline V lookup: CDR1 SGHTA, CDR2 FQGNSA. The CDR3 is CASSLTRQGASGYTF. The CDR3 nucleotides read TGTGCCAGCAGCTTAACGAGACAGGGAGCATCTGGCTACACCTTC.

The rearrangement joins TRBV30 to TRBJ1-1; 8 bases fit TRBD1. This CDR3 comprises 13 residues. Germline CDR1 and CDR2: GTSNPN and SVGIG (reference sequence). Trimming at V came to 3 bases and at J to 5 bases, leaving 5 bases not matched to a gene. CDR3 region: CAWRTGAYTEAFF. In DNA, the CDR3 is TGTGCCTGGAGGACAGGGGCCTATACTGAAGCTTTCTTT. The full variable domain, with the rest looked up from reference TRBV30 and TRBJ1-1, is SQTIHQWPATLVQPVGSPLSLECTVEGTSNPNLYWYRQAAGRGLQLLFYSVGIGQISSEVPQNLSASRPQDRQFILSSKKLLLSDSGFYLCAWRTGAYTEAFFGQGTRLTVV.

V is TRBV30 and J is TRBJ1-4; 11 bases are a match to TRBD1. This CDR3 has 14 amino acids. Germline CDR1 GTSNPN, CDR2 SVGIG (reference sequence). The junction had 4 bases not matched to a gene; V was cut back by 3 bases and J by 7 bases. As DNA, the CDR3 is TGTGCCTGGAGGCCGGGACAGGGGGTTGAAAAACTGTTTTTT. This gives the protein CAWRPGQGVEKLFF.

Here the CDR3 DNA reads TGTGCCAGTACCCTCGGGACAGGGGACTCTTCACCCCTCCACTTT. Translating it yields CASTLGTGDSSPLHF. The rearrangement joins TRBV19 to TRBJ1-6; 10 bases line up with TRBD1. CDR1 and CDR2 (germline): LNHDA, SQIVND (reference sequence). V lost 7 bases, J lost 9 bases, and 9 bases stayed unmatched. This CDR3 is 15 amino acids long.

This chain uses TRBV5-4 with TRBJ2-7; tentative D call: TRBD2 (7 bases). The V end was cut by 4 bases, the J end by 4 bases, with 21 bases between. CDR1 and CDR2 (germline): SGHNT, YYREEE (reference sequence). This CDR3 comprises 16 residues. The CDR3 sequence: CASSRSSSGGIYEQYF. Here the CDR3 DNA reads TGTGCCAGCAGCCGTTCATCCTCGGGGGGCATTTACGAGCAGTACTTC.

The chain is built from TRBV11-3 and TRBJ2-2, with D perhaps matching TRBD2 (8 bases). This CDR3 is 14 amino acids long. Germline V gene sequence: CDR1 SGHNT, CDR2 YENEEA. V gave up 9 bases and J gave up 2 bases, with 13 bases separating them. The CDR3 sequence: CASSGTANTGELFF. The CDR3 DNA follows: TGTGCCAGTAGCGGGACAGCTAACACCGGGGAGCTGTTTTTT.

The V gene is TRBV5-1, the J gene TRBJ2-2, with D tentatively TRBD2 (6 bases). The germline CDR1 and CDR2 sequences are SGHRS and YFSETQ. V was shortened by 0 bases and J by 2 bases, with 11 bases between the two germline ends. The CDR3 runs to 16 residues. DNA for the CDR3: TGCGCCAGCAGCTTGGCCCCGACTAGAAACACCGGGGAGCTGTTTTTT. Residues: CASSLAPTRNTGELFF.

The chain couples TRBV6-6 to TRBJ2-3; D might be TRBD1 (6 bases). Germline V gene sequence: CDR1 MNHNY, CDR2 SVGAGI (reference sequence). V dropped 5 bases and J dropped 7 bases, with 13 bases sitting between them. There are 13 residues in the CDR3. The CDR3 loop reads CASSQKQGNTQYF. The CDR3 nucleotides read TGTGCCAGCAGTCAAAAACAGGGAAATACGCAGTATTTT.

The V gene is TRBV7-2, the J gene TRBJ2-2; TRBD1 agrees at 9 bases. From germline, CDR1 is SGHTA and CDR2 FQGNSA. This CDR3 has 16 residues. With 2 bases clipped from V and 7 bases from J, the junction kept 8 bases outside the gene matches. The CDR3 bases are TGTGCCAGCAGCTTACGGGAATACAGGGGGCACGGGGAGCTGTTTTTT. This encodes CASSLREYRGHGELFF.

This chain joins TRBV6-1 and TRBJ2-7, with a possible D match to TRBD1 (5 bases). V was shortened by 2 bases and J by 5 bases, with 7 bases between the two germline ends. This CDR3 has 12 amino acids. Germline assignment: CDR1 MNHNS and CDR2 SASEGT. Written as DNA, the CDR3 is TGTGCCAGCAGTGAAATAGGGGACGAGCAGTACTTC. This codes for CASSEIGDEQYF.

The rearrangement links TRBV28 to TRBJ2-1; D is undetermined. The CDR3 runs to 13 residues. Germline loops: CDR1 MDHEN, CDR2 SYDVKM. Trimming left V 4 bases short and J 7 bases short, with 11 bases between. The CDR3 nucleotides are TGTGCCAGCAGTTCCACAAATCTGAATGAGCAGTTCTTC. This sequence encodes CASSSTNLNEQFF.

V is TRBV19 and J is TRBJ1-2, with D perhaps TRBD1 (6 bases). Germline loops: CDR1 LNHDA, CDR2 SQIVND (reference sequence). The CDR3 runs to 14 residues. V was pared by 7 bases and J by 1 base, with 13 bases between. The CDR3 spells CASTGRGGNYGYTF. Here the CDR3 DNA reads TGTGCCAGTACCGGCAGGGGTGGTAACTATGGCTACACCTTC.

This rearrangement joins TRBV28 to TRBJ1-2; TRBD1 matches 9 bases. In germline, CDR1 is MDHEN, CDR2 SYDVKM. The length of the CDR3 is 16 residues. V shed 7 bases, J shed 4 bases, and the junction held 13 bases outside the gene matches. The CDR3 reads CASTNHGTGLAYGYTF. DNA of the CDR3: TGTGCCAGCACCAATCACGGGACAGGGCTTGCCTATGGCTACACCTTC.

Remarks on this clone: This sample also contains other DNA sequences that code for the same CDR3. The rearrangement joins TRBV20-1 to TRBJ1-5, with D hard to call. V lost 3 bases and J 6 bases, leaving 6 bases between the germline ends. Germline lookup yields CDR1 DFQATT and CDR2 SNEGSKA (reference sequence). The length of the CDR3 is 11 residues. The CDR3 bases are TGCAGTGCTAGTTCGGGTCAGCCCCAGCATTTT. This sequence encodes CSASSGQPQHF.

The CDR3 reads CASRTGLPILNTEAFF. CDR3 nucleotides: TGTGCCAGCAGAACAGGGCTTCCCATTTTGAACACTGAAGCTTTCTTT. V usage is TRBV2 and J usage is TRBJ1-1; D possibly corresponds to TRBD1 (6 bases). Germline CDR1 is SNHLY and CDR2 is FYNNEI. Trimming cost V 6 bases and J 0 bases, with 17 bases left between them. This CDR3 is 16 amino acids long.

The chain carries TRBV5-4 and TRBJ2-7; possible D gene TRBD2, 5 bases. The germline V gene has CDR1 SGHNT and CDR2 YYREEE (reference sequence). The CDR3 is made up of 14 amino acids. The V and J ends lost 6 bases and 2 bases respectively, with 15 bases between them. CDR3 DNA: TGTGCCAGCACCCGAGGGAGCGATCCCTACGAGCAGTACTTC. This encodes CASTRGSDPYEQYF. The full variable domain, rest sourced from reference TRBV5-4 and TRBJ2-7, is ETGVTQSPTHLIKTRGQQVTLRCSSQSGHNTVSWYQQALGQGPQFIFQYYREEENGRGNFPPRFSGLQFPNYSSELNVNALELDDSALYLCASTRGSDPYEQYFGPGTRLTVT.

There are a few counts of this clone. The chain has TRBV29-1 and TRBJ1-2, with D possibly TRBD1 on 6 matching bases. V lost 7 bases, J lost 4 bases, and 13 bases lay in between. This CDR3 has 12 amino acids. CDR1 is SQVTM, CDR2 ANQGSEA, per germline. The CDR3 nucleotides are TGCAGCGGTTTACAGGGCCCCTATGGCTACACCTTC. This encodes CSGLQGPYGYTF.

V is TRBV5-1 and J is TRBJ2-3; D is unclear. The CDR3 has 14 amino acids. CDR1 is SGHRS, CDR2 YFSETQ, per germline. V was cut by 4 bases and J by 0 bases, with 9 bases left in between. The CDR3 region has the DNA TGCGCCAGCAGCCCCGTGACTAGCACAGATACGCAGTATTTT. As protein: CASSPVTSTDTQYF.

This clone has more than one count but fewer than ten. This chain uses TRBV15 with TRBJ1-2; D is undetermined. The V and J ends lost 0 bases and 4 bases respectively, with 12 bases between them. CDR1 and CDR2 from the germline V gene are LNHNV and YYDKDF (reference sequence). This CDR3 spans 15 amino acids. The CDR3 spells CATSRDASGLYGYTF. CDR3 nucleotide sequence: TGTGCCACCAGCAGAGATGCCAGTGGTCTCTATGGCTACACCTTC.

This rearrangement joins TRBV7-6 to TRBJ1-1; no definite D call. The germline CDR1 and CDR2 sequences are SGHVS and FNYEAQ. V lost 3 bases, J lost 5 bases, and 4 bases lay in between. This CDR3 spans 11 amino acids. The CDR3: CASSLYTEAFF. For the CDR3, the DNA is TGTGCCAGCAGCTTGTATACTGAAGCTTTCTTT.

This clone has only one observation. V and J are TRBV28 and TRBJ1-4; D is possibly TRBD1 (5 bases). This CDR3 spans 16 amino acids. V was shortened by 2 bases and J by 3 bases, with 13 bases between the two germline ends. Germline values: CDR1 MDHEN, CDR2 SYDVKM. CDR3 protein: CASSLGQGFPNEKLFF. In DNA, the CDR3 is TGTGCCAGCAGTTTAGGGCAGGGCTTCCCTAATGAAAAACTGTTTTTT.